Sequencing of this T cell receptor (beta chain) was carried out in a study of blood T cell repertoires in COVID-19. Across the study: Collection of acute and convalescent COVID-19 samples took place in the United States, Italy and Spain. The analysed material was cDNA or gDNA that came from T cells, B-cell-depleted T cells, or PBMCs.

V was clipped by 0 bases and J by 4 bases; unmatched bases: 2. The germline gives CDR1 KGHSH, CDR2 LQKENI. The CDR3 totals 15 residues. The protocol was immunoSEQ multiplex PCR, while the TCRdb copy is restricted to in-frame clones and leaves out a portion. The sample carries approximately 200,000 clones, around 83% recorded once. The receptor was isolated from a woman aged 45-65 years with acute or convalescent COVID-19. The genes are TRBV18 and TRBJ2-3; TRBD1 aligns across 9 bases. The material sequenced was peripheral blood. The CDR3 nucleotides read TGTGCCAGCTCACCACCTTACAGGGGGCCAGATACGCAGTATTTT. It yields the protein CASSPPYRGPDTQYF.